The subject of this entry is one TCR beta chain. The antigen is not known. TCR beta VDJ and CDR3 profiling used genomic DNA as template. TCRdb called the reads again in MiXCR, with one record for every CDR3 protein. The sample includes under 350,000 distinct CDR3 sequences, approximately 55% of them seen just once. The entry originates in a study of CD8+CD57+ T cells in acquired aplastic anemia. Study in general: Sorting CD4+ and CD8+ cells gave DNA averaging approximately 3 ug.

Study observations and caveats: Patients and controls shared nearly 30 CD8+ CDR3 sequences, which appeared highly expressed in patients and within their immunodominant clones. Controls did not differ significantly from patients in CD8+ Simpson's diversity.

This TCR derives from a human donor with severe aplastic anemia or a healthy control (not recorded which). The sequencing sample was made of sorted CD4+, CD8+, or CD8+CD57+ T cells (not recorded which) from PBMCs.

This chain's CDR3 is CASSQGTGPGPQHF. DNA for the CDR3: TGTGCCAGCAGCCAGGGGACAGGGCCCGGGCCCCAGCATTTT. The rearrangement links TRBV3-1 to TRBJ1-5; 9 bases map to TRBD1. After removal of 3 bases from V and 9 bases from J, the junction contained 6 bases not matched to a gene. CDR3 length equals 14 residues. Per germline, CDR1 LGHDT and CDR2 YNNKEL (reference sequence). The whole variable domain, filled in from reference TRBV3-1 and TRBJ1-5, reads DTAVSQTPKYLVTQMGNDKSIKCEQNLGHDTMYWYKQDSKKFLKIMFSYNNKELIINETVPNRFSPKSPDKAHLNLHINSLELGDSAVYFCASSQGTGPGPQHFGDGTRLSIL.